This T cell receptor (beta chain) was sequenced during a study of T cell responses to AZD1222 COVID-19 vaccine. Findings and limits, study-wide: Two AZD1222 doses significantly raised spike-specific TCR breadth and depth over controls. Donors skewed white British and female; clonal diversity was possibly underestimated. Spike was spanned by vaccine-associated CD4 TCRs, with dominance at 160-218 and 743-854.

The table came from immunoSEQ multiplex PCR; TCRdb's copy has only in-frame clones and leaves some out. The sample contains about 130,000 clones, roughly nine tenths of which appear only once. A note on this clone: Antigen: not known.

This specimen consisted of peripheral blood, obtained on day 0 of AZD1222 vaccination. The source of this sequence is an adult in good health.

The CDR3 sequence: CASSYRQGSEPQHF. The CDR3 DNA is TGTGCCAGCAGTTACCGACAGGGCTCCGAGCCCCAGCATTTT. The chain uses TRBV6-5 and TRBJ1-5, with 7 bases fitting TRBD1. Per the germline V gene, CDR1 is MNHEY and CDR2 is SVGAGI. Trimming at V came to 2 bases and at J to 8 bases, leaving 6 bases not matched to a gene. The CDR3 is 14 amino acids.